This T cell receptor beta chain was obtained from a study of OX40 agonist ivuxolimab in advanced cancers. Looking at the study overall: Ivuxolimab, an agonist antibody against OX40 (CD134), was given to patients. Ivuxolimab was administered intravenously to patients at 0.01 to 10 mg/kg every 2 weeks.

Between the trimmed V and J ends, which lost 1 base and 2 bases, there was a span of 12 bases. Germline V gene lookup returns CDR1 SGDLS and CDR2 YYNGEE. This CDR3 is 16 amino acids long. Method: immunoSEQ multiplex PCR; TCRdb's copy keeps in-frame clones and lacks some. Of approximately 49,000 clones listed, 85% are singletons. The sequencing here drew on CD4+ or CD8+ T cells sorted from blood, taken in a trial of the OX40 agonist ivuxolimab. The sequence was collected from an adult with an advanced solid tumor such as melanoma, head and neck, liver or kidney cancer. The J gene is TRBJ2-2, the V gene TRBV9, with D possibly being TRBD2 (6 bases). CDR3 nucleotides: TGTGCCAGCAGCGTACGAGGCGGGGCCAACACCGGGGAGCTGTTTTTT. Its translation is CASSVRGGANTGELFF.